This record covers a single TCR beta chain. The sample belongs to a study of technical replicates of blood from a few donors. The data were produced by immunoSEQ multiplex PCR, yet TCRdb's version contains in-frame clones alone and is incomplete. The table records tens of thousands of clones, roughly 86% of them present only once. The sample taken for sequencing was PBMCs. This sequence was found in a human donor in good health. Some clones in this sample may be carry-over from other donors' samples.

CDR3 coding DNA: TGCAGTGCGACCAGGGGGAGAGGCTACACCTTC. Encoded protein: CSATRGRGYTF. V gene TRBV20-1 combines with J gene TRBJ1-2; 7 bases map to TRBD1. This CDR3 comprises 11 residues. Trimming took 6 bases from V and 8 from J; bases not matched to a gene: 6. The germline gives CDR1 DFQATT, CDR2 SNEGSKA (reference sequence).